The clone carrying this T cell receptor beta chain was seen more than once but under ten times. The antigen is not known. These data are taken from a study of blood T cells in healthy people across ages. Combining a sample-barcoded 5' primer with a J-beta primer mix, a second PCR ran for roughly 7 to 12 cycles. A single record per CDR3 protein comes from TCRdb applying MiXCR to the 5' RACE reads. The sample has 600,000 to 800,000 distinct CDR3 sequences; roughly 21% are singletons. Notes on the study in general: Higher diversity, along with more naive CD4+ cells, distinguished long-lived donors from aged donors. It was held that diversity estimates obtained from one million T cells represented underestimates.

This CDR3 is built from 15 residues. Trimming removed 7 bases from V and 5 bases from J; junction bases left unmatched: 9. Germline values: CDR1 SNHLY, CDR2 FYNNEI. V gene TRBV2 combines with J gene TRBJ2-5; TRBD1 aligns across 11 bases. The source material was blood. This TCR was recovered from a man between 70 and 80 years old in good health. In DNA, the CDR3 is TGTGCCAGCACCCGAGGACAGGGGGCCCGTGAGACCCAGTACTTC. Amino acid sequence: CASTRGQGARETQYF.